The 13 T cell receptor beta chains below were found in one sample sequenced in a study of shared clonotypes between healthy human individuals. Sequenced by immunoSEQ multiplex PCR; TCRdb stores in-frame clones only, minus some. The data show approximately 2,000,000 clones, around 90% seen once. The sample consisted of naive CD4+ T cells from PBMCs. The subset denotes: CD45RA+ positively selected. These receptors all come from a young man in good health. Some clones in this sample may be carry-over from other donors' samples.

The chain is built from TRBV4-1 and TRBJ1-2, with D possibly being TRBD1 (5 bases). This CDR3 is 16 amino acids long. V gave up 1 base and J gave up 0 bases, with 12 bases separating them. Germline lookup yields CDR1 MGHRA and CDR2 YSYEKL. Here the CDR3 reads CASSQGRQGANYGYTF. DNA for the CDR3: TGCGCCAGCAGCCAAGGAAGGCAGGGCGCTAACTATGGCTACACCTTC.

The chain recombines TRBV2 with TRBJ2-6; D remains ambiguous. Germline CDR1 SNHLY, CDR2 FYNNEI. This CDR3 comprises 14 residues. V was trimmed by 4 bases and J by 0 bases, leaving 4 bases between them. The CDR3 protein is CASSAGSGANVLTF. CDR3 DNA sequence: TGTGCCAGCAGTGCAGGCTCTGGGGCCAACGTCCTGACTTTC.

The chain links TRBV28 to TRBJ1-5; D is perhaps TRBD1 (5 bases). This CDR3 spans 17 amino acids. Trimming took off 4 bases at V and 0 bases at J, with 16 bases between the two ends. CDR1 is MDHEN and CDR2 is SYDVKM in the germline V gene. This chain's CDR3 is CASSSPGDRYSNQPQHF. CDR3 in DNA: TGTGCCAGCAGTTCGCCGGGGGATCGGTATAGCAATCAGCCCCAGCATTTT.

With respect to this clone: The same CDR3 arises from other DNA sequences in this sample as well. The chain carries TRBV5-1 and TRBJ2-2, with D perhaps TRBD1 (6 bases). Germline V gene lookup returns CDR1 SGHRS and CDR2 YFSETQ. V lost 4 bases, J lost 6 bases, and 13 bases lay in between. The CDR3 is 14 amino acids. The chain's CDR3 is CASSLATGSGELFF. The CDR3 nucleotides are TGCGCCAGCAGCCTCGCTACAGGGTCCGGGGAGCTGTTTTTT.

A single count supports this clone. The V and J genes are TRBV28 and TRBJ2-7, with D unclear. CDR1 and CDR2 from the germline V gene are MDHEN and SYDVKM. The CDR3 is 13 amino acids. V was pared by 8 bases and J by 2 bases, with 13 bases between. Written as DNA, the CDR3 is TGTGCCAGCGGGCTACAGTTTCCCTACGAGCAGTACTTC. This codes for CASGLQFPYEQYF.

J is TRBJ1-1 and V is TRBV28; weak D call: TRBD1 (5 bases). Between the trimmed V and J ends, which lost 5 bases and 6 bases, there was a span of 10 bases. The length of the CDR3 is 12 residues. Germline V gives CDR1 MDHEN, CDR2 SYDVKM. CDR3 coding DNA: TGTGCCAGCAGTGTCACGGGGGCTGAAGCTTTCTTT. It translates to CASSVTGAEAFF.

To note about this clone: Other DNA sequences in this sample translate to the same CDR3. The CDR3 DNA reads as TGTGCCAGCAAGACAGATACGCAGTATTTT. It encodes CASKTDTQYF. This rearrangement joins TRBV2 to TRBJ2-3; unclear D gene. Between the trimmed V and J ends, which lost 7 bases and 3 bases, there was a span of 2 bases. The CDR3 consists of 10 residues. Per the germline V gene, CDR1 is SNHLY and CDR2 is FYNNEI. Filled out from reference TRBV2 and TRBJ2-3, the complete variable domain reads EPEVTQTPSHQVTQMGQEVILRCVPISNHLYFYWYRQILGQKVEFLVSFYNNEISEKSEIFDDQFSVERPDGSNFTLKIRSTKLEDSAMYFCASKTDTQYFGPGTRLTVL.

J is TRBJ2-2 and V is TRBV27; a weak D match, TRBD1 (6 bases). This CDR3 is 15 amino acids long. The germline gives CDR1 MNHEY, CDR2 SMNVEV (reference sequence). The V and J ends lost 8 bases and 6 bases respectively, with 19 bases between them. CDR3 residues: CASLPLVGASGELFF. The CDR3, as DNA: TGTGCCAGCCTACCTCTTGTGGGGGCGTCCGGGGAGCTGTTTTTT.

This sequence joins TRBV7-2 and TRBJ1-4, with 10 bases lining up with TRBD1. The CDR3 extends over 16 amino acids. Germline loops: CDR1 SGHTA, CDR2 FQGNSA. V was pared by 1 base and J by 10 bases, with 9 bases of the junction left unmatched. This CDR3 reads CASSLGIGTGVGKLFF. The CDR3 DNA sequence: TGTGCCAGCAGCTTAGGTATCGGGACAGGGGTTGGAAAACTGTTTTTT.

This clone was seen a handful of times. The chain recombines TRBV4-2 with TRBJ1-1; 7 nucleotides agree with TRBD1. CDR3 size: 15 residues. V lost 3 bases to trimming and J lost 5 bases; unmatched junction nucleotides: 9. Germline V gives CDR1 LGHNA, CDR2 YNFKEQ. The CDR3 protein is CASSQNRGARTEAFF. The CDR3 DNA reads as TGTGCCAGCAGCCAGAACAGGGGCGCCAGGACTGAAGCTTTCTTT.

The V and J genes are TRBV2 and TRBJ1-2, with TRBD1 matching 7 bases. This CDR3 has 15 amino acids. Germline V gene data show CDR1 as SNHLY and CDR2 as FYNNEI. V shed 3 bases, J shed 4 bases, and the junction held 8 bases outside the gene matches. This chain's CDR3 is CASSDADRRGYGYTF. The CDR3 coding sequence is TGTGCCAGCAGTGATGCGGACAGGAGGGGCTATGGCTACACCTTC.

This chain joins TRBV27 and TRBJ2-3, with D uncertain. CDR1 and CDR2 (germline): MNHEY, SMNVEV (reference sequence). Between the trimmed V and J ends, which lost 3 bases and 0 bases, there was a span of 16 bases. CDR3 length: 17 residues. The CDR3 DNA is TGTGCCAGCAGTTTGGACGGACCAAGCGCTAGCACAGATACGCAGTATTTT. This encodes CASSLDGPSASTDTQYF.

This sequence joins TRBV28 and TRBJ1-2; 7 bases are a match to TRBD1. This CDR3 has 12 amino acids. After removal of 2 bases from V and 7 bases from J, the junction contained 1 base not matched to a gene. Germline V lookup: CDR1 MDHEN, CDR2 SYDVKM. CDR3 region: CASSLDRAGYTF. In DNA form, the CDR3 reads TGTGCCAGCAGTTTAGACAGGGCTGGCTACACCTTC.